The source of this T cell receptor (beta chain) is a study of resident and recirculating memory T cells in vitiligo. Study at large: Epidermis came from shave biopsies of lesional and nonlesional sites, plus PBMCs. Points from the study as a whole: No unique dominant TCR clone was found in vitiligo lesions.

As to this clone: What it binds is unknown.

The method was immunoSEQ multiplex PCR; TCRdb's version includes in-frame clones alone and lacks a portion of them. This sample yields roughly 80,000 clones, of which 92% are seen a single time; 5% belongs to the top ten. V gave up 9 bases and J gave up 7 bases; unmatched junction bases: 4. The germline CDR1 and CDR2 sequences are MDHEN and SYDVKM. The length of the CDR3 is 12 residues. The sequenced sample consisted of blood. The chain recombines TRBV28 with TRBJ1-5; 9 bases fit TRBD1. This sequence was found in a male donor with vitiligo. The CDR3 nucleotides read TGTGCCAGGGGGACAGGGAGACAGCCCCAGCATTTT. Translated: CARGTGRQPQHF.